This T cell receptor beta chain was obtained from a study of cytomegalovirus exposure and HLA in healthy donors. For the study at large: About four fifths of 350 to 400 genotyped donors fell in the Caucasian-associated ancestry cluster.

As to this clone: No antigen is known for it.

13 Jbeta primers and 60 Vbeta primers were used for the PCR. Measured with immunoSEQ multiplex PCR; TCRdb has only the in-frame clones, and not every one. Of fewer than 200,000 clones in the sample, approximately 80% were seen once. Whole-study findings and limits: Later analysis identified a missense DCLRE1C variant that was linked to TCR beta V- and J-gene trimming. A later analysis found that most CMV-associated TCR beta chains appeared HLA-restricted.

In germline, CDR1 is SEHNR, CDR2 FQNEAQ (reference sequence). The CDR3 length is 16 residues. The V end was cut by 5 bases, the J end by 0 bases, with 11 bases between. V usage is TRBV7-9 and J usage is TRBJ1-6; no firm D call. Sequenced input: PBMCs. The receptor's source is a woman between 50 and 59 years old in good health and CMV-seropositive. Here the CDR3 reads CASSQVLSSYNSPLHF. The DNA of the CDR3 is TGTGCCAGCAGCCAGGTGCTTAGCTCCTATAATTCACCCCTCCACTTT.